The clone carrying this T cell receptor (beta chain) was observed once. As yet, its antigen is unknown. The record originates from a study of Ad26.COV2.S vaccination and SARS-CoV-2 variants. The study, taken as a whole, reports: TCR breadth and depth estimates may have understated total T cell responses.

The assay was immunoSEQ multiplex PCR, and TCRdb's table has in-frame clones only and misses some. The data show around 300,000 clones, around 89% seen once. Documented treatment: approximately 18 received Ad26.COV2.S at low or high dose, single or two shots; about 5 received placebo; per-sample allocation not given. Sample collection was performed on day 63 after the first vaccine or placebo injection. Immunization relied on an Ad26 vector, which expressed Wuhan-strain SARS-CoV-2 spike. CDR3 length equals 14 residues. Trimming shortened V by 6 bases and J by 6 bases, and 17 bases separated the two germline ends. Germline CDR1 reads MNHEY; CDR2 reads SVGEGT.

This TCR was recovered from a person aged 18-65 years who received the Ad26.COV2.S COVID-19 vaccine or a placebo. This specimen consisted of peripheral blood, obtained in a trial of Ad26.COV2.S vaccine versus placebo. The V call is TRBV6-2 or TRBV6-3, the J call TRBJ1-1; D ambiguous. The CDR3 bases are TGTGCCAGCAGCCGCTATTCGGGGAGCGCTGAAGCTTTCTTT. Residues: CASSRYSGSAEAFF.